The next 23 T cell receptor beta chains were all read from a single sample in a study of cytotoxic CD8 clonotypes in ibrutinib-treated CLL. The protocol was immunoSEQ multiplex PCR, while the TCRdb copy is restricted to in-frame clones and leaves out a portion. The repertoire holds about 120,000 clones, 58% seen once, with 30% to 45% in the top ten. The input for sequencing was PBMCs, taken after 24 months of ibrutinib treatment. The receptors were sampled from a human donor with chronic lymphocytic leukemia.

This chain joins TRBV4-2 and TRBJ2-1, with 7 bases matching TRBD1. Unmatched junction bases numbered 6, after V lost 2 bases and J lost 8 bases. Germline V gene lookup returns CDR1 LGHNA and CDR2 YNFKEQ. CDR3 length: 14 residues. CDR3 sequence reads: CASSQRGQGDEQFF. The CDR3 nucleotides read TGTGCCAGCAGCCAAAGGGGGCAGGGCGATGAGCAGTTCTTC.

This clone appeared a few times. This CDR3 is also generated by other DNA sequences in the sample. The chain couples TRBV27 to TRBJ1-1, with 7 bases lining up with TRBD1. CDR1 and CDR2 from the germline V gene are MNHEY and SMNVEV (reference sequence). The CDR3 length is 13 residues. With V trimmed by 2 bases and J by 3 bases, 0 bases remained unmatched. The CDR3 DNA is TGTGCCAGCAGTTTAACAGGGGACACTGAAGCTTTCTTT. Protein sequence: CASSLTGDTEAFF.

This chain uses TRBV21-1 with TRBJ1-5; TRBD1, the table's D call, was not compared with the DNA. TRBV21-1 is annotated as a pseudogene. There are 15 residues in the CDR3. CDR3 sequence reads: CASRFRDRGGQPQHF. In DNA form, the CDR3 reads TGTGCCAGCCGATTCCGGGACAGGGGCGGTCAGCCCCAGCATTTT.

The chain is built from TRBV10-3 and TRBJ2-3, with a possible D match to TRBD2 (6 bases). Trimming cost V 2 bases and J 2 bases, with 11 bases left between them. Germline CDR1 ENHRY, CDR2 SYGVKD. There are 15 residues in the CDR3. Written as DNA, the CDR3 is TGTGCCATCAGTGAGGACGGCGGGGACACAGATACGCAGTATTTT. It specifies CAISEDGGDTDTQYF.

This rearrangement joins TRBV30 to TRBJ1-5; D is ambiguous. Germline V gene lookup returns CDR1 GTSNPN and CDR2 SVGIG (reference sequence). Trimming stripped 1 base from V and 3 bases from J, with 7 bases between. This CDR3 is built from 13 residues. CDR3 in amino acids: CAWSGGDNQPQHF. The CDR3 nucleotides are TGTGCCTGGAGTGGCGGGGACAATCAGCCCCAGCATTTT.

In regard to this clone: Other DNA sequences within the sample encode an identical CDR3. This chain links TRBV9 with TRBJ1-3, with 7 bases identical to TRBD1. The CDR3 is made up of 15 amino acids. V was pared by 0 bases and J by 4 bases, with 4 bases of the junction left unmatched. The germline gives CDR1 SGDLS, CDR2 YYNGEE. CDR3 DNA sequence: TGTGCCAGCAGCGTAGAGGGGGCGCAGGGAAACACCATATATTTT. Translation: CASSVEGAQGNTIYF.

This clone was recorded only once. The gene calls are TRBV29-1 and TRBJ2-3, with 12 nucleotides matching TRBD2. Germline-derived CDR1 and CDR2 are SQVTM and ANQGSEA. The CDR3 runs 15 residues. V shed 4 bases and J 2 bases; nucleotides not matched to a gene: 4. The CDR3 nucleotides read TGCAGCGTTGCCCGACTAGCGGGGGCCACAGATACGCAGTATTTT. It translates to CSVARLAGATDTQYF.

This chain connects TRBV25-1 to TRBJ2-7; D uncertain. Germline V gene sequence: CDR1 MGHDK, CDR2 SYGVNS. This CDR3 has 12 amino acids. The V gene lost 5 bases and the J gene lost 6 bases, with 11 bases spanning the gap. The CDR3 is CASSRGFGEQYF. The CDR3 DNA follows: TGTGCCAGCAGTCGCGGATTCGGCGAGCAGTACTTC.

The V and J genes are TRBV30 and TRBJ1-4; a weak D match, TRBD1 (6 bases). With 2 bases removed from V and 8 bases from J, the gap between germline ends came to 18 bases. Germline lookup yields CDR1 GTSNPN and CDR2 SVGIG (reference sequence). The CDR3 runs 15 residues. The DNA of the CDR3 is TGTGCCTGGAGTCCCCTTAGGGGGGTTGGGGAAAAACTGTTTTTT. Amino acid sequence: CAWSPLRGVGEKLFF. Full variable domain (rest looked up from reference TRBV30 and TRBJ1-4): SQTIHQWPATLVQPVGSPLSLECTVEGTSNPNLYWYRQAAGRGLQLLFYSVGIGQISSEVPQNLSASRPQDRQFILSSKKLLLSDSGFYLCAWSPLRGVGEKLFFGSGTQLSVL.

The chain couples TRBV4-1 to TRBJ1-2; D gene unclear. Trimming took 2 bases from V and 3 from J, leaving 13 bases between them. This CDR3 has 15 amino acids. Germline CDR1 and CDR2: MGHRA and YSYEKL. The CDR3 DNA sequence: TGCGCCAGCAGCCAAAATCTGGGCTCACACTATGGCTACACCTTC. It encodes CASSQNLGSHYGYTF.

CDR3 in amino acids: CASSYSVASGNTIYF. CDR3 in DNA: TGTGCCAGCAGTTACTCGGTGGCCTCTGGAAACACCATATATTTT. The chain combines TRBV6-5 with TRBJ1-3; no clear D gene. This CDR3 contains 15 residues. With 0 bases removed from V and 0 bases from J, the gap between germline ends came to 6 bases. Looked up from germline, CDR1 is MNHEY and CDR2 is SVGAGI.

The chain joins TRBV12-5 to TRBJ2-3; no clear D gene. The germline gives CDR1 LGHNT, CDR2 FRNRAP. The CDR3 totals 14 residues. Between the trimmed V and J ends, which lost 1 base and 1 base, there was a span of 6 bases. The chain's CDR3 is CASGLARGTDTQYF. CDR3 in DNA: TGTGCTAGTGGTTTGGCCCGGGGCACAGATACGCAGTATTTT.

This rearrangement joins TRBV30 to TRBJ2-3; D possibly matches TRBD1 or TRBD2 (5 bases each). Trimming removed 2 bases at V and 9 bases at J, with 15 bases between. Germline values: CDR1 GTSNPN, CDR2 SVGIG (reference sequence). The CDR3 runs 13 residues. Here the CDR3 reads CAWSQGPVDTQYF. CDR3 DNA: TGTGCCTGGAGTCAGGGACCCGTTGACACGCAGTATTTT.

The gene calls are TRBV2 and TRBJ2-1; weak D call: TRBD2 (6 bases). The V end was cut by 6 bases, the J end by 1 base, with 10 bases between. Germline V gene data show CDR1 as SNHLY and CDR2 as FYNNEI. The CDR3 sequence is 14 residues long. CDR3: CASSPAGSYNEQFF. For the CDR3, the DNA is TGTGCCAGCAGCCCGGCGGGGTCCTACAATGAGCAGTTCTTC.

This clone was observed at least ten times. The chain is built from TRBV15 and TRBJ1-6, with no clear D. The CDR3 runs 13 residues. CDR1 is LNHNV, CDR2 YYDKDF, per germline (reference sequence). Trimming stripped 0 bases from V and 7 bases from J, with 4 bases between. CDR3 loop: CATSRDRNSPLHF. The DNA for the CDR3 is TGTGCCACCAGCAGAGATAGAAATTCACCCCTCCACTTT.

This chain joins TRBV11-2 and TRBJ2-2; D is unclear. Germline lookup yields CDR1 SGHAT and CDR2 FQNNGV. The CDR3 sequence is 13 residues long. Between the trimmed V and J ends, which lost 7 bases and 5 bases, there was a span of 11 bases. CDR3 sequence reads: CASINSRTGELFF. The CDR3 DNA is TGTGCCAGCATTAATAGTCGGACCGGGGAGCTGTTTTTT.

J is TRBJ2-5 and V is TRBV6-1; D unclear. CDR1 and CDR2 (germline): MNHNS, SASEGT. The CDR3 sequence is 12 residues long. V lost 4 bases, J lost 5 bases, and 8 bases lay in between. CDR3 region: CASSGGWETQYF. In nucleotides, the CDR3 is TGTGCCAGCAGTGGGGGTTGGGAGACCCAGTACTTC.

The chain combines TRBV9 with TRBJ2-7, with 9 bases fitting TRBD2. Per germline, CDR1 SGDLS and CDR2 YYNGEE. CDR3 length: 17 residues. The junction had 7 bases not matched to a gene; V was cut back by 0 bases and J by 0 bases. The CDR3 loop is CASSVDPLAGPSYEQYF. In DNA form, the CDR3 reads TGTGCCAGCAGCGTAGACCCTCTAGCGGGACCCTCCTACGAGCAGTACTTC.

CDR3 residues: CASSVGGSEPQHF. The CDR3 coding sequence is TGTGCCAGCAGCGTAGGGGGATCGGAGCCCCAGCATTTT. The chain recombines TRBV6-5 with TRBJ1-5, with D possibly being TRBD1 (6 bases). The CDR3 contains 13 residues. Germline V gene lookup returns CDR1 MNHEY and CDR2 SVGAGI. V lost 6 bases, J lost 8 bases, and 14 bases lay in between.

V usage is TRBV5-1 and J usage is TRBJ1-5; D remains ambiguous. Trimming stripped 0 bases from V and 7 bases from J, with 14 bases between. The CDR3 covers 15 residues. Germline-derived CDR1 and CDR2 are SGHRS and YFSETQ. The CDR3 spells CASSLEGGQSQPQHF. The CDR3 coding sequence is TGCGCCAGCAGCTTGGAGGGTGGTCAATCCCAGCCCCAGCATTTT.

This clone was detected many times. V and J are TRBV6-1 and TRBJ2-7, with 8 bases identical to TRBD2. Germline values: CDR1 MNHNS, CDR2 SASEGT. This CDR3 is 14 amino acids long. Trimming cost V 6 bases and J 1 base; bases outside gene matches: 5. DNA for the CDR3: TGTGCCAGCAGCTTCGGCGGGGGGTCCTACGAGCAGTACTTC. Translation: CASSFGGGSYEQYF.

This rearrangement joins TRBV11-2 to TRBJ1-1; D call uncertain. V was clipped by 4 bases and J by 11 bases, with 17 bases between them. This CDR3 contains 13 residues. Per germline, CDR1 SGHAT and CDR2 FQNNGV. The CDR3 sequence is CASSSDPGLAAFF. DNA of the CDR3: TGTGCCAGCAGCTCCGACCCGGGGTTGGCGGCTTTCTTT.

V usage is TRBV28 and J usage is TRBJ2-6; D unresolved. V was cut by 3 bases and J by 1 base, with 1 base left in between. CDR3 length: 13 amino acids. Germline V gene sequence: CDR1 MDHEN, CDR2 SYDVKM. DNA for the CDR3: TGTGCCAGCAGTTTTTCTGGGGCCAACGTCCTGACTTTC. Protein: CASSFSGANVLTF.